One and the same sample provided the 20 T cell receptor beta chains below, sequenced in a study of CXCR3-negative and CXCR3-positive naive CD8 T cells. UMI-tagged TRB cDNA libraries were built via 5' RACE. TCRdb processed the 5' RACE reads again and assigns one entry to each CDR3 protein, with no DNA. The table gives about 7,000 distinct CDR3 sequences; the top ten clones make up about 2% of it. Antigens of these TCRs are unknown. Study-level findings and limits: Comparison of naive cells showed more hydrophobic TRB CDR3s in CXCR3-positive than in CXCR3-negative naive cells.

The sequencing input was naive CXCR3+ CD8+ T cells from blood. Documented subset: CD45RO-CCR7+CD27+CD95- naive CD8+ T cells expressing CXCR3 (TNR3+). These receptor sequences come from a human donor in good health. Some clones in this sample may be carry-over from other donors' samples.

This CDR3 is CSVEVQLAPTDTQYF. This chain uses TRBV29-1 with TRBJ2-3; TCRdb lists TRBD2, though no DNA is available to test this call. Germline V gene data show CDR1 as SQVTM and CDR2 as ANQGSEA. CDR3 length equals 15 residues.

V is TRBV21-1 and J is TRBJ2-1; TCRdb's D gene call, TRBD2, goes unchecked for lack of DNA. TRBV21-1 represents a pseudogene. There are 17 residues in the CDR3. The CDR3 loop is CASSKAGGSVVGNEQFF.

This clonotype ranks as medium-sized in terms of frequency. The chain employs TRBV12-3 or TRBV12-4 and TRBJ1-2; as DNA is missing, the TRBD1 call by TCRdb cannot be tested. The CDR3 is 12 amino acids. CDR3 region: CASSLQGTGYTF.

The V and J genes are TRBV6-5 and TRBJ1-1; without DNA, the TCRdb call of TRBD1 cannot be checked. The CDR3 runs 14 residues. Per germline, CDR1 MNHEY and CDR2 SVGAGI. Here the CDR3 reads CASSYGQGNTEAFF.

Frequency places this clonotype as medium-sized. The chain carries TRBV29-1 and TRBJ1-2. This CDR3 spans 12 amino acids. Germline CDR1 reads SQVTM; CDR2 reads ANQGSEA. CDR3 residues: CSVPTANYGYTF.

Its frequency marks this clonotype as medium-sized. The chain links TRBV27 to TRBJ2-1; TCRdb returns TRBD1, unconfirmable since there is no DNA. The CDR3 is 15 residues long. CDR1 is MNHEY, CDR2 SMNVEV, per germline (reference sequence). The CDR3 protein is CASIPQGGLYNEQFF.

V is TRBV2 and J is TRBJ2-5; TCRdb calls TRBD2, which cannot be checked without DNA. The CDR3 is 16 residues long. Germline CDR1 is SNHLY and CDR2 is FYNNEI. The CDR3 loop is CASSSIGGRFQETQYF. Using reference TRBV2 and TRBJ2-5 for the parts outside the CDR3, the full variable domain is EPEVTQTPSHQVTQMGQEVILRCVPISNHLYFYWYRQILGQKVEFLVSFYNNEISEKSEIFDDQFSVERPDGSNFTLKIRSTKLEDSAMYFCASSSIGGRFQETQYFGPGTRLLVL.

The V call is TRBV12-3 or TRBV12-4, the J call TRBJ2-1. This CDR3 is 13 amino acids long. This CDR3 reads CASSSTTYNEQFF.

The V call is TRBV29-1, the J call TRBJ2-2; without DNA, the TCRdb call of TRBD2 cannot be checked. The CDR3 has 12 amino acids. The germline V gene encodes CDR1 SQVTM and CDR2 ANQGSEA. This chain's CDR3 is CMTSGRLGELFF.

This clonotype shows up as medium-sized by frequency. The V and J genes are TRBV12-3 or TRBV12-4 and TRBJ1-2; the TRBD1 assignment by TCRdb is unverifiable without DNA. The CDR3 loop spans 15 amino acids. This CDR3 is CASSFFGRDPYGYTF.

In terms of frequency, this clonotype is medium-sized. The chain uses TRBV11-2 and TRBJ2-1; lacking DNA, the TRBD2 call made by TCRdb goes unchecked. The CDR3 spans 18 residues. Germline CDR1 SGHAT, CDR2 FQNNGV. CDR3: CASSLAGSEREDPNEQFF. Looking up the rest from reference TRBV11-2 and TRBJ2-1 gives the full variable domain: EAGVAQSPRYKIIEKRQSVAFWCNPISGHATLYWYQQILGQGPKLLIQFQNNGVVDDSQLPKDRFSAERLKGVDSTLKIQPAKLEDSAVYLCASSLAGSEREDPNEQFFGPGTRLTVL.

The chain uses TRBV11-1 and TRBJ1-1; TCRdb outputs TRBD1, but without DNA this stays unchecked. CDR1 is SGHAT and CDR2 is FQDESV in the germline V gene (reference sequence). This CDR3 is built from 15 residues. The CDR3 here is CASSFGQGPNTEAFF.

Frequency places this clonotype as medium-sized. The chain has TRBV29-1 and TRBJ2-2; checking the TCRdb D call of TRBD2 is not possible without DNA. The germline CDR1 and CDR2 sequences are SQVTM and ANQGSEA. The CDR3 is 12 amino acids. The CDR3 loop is CSAPDGTGELFF.

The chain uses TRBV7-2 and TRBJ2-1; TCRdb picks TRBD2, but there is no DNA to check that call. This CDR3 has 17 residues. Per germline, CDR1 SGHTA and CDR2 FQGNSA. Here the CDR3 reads CASSGGTSGPWVDEQFF. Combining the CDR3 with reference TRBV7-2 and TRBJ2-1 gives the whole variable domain GAGVSQSPSNKVTEKGKDVELRCDPISGHTALYWYRQSLGQGLEFLIYFQGNSAPDKSGLPSDRFSAERTGGSVSTLTIQRTQQEDSAVYLCASSGGTSGPWVDEQFFGPGTRLTVL.

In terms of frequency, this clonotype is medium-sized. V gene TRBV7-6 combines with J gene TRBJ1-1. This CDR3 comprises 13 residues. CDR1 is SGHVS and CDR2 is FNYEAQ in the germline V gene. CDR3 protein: CASSLKGNGEAFF.

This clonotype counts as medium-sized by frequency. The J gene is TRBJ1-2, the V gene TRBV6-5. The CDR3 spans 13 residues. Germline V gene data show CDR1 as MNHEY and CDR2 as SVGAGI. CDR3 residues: CASSRLKVDGYTF.

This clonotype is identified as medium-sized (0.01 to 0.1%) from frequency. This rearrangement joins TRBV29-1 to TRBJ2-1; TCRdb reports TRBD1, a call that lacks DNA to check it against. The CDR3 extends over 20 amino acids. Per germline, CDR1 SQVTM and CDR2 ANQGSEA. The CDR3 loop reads CSVEPHRGAVKSSPYNEQFF.

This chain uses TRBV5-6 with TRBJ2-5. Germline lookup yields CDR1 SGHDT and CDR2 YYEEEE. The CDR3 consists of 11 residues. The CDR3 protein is CASSLERTQYF.

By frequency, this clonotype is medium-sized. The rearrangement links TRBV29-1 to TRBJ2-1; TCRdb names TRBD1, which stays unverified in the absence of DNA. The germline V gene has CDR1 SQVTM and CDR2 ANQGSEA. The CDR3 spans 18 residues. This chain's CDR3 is CSAWGVSALLKSYNEQFF.

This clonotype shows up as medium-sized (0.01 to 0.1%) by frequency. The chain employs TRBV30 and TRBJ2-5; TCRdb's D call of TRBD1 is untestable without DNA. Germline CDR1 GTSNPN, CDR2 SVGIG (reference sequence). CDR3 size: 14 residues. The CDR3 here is CAWDRTGGQETQYF.